The next 23 T cell receptor beta chains were all read from a single sample in a study of T cell changes during pregnancy in multiple sclerosis. Repertoires were generated with immunoSEQ multiplex PCR, while TCRdb's copy carries only in-frame clones and drops some. The data show 65,000 to 90,000 clones, roughly 92% seen once. The sample was peripheral blood, taken before pregnancy. These receptor sequences come from a female donor with multiple sclerosis, enrolled in a pregnancy study.

V gene TRBV25-1 combines with J gene TRBJ1-2; TRBD1 is a possible D gene (6 bases). The CDR3 loop spans 15 amino acids. CDR1 is MGHDK, CDR2 SYGVNS, per germline. Deletions cut 0 bases from V and 4 bases from J, with 12 bases between. The CDR3 loop reads CASSEYGGAVYGYTF. CDR3 bases: TGTGCCAGCAGTGAATATGGGGGGGCAGTCTATGGCTACACCTTC.

The chain employs TRBV2 and TRBJ1-2, with D perhaps matching TRBD1 (5 bases). The CDR3 length is 13 residues. Germline loops: CDR1 SNHLY, CDR2 FYNNEI. V was pared by 7 bases and J by 0 bases, with 9 bases between. The CDR3 nucleotides are TGTGCCAGCACGGGGGGTTCTAACTATGGCTACACCTTC. Its translation: CASTGGSNYGYTF.

This clone has a handful of counts. The J gene is TRBJ1-1, the V gene TRBV29-1, with D tentatively TRBD1 (5 bases). This CDR3 comprises 11 residues. V lost 6 bases and J 3 bases, leaving 8 bases between the germline ends. CDR1 is SQVTM and CDR2 is ANQGSEA in the germline V gene. The CDR3 loop reads CSVGGDTEAFF. The CDR3 DNA sequence: TGCAGCGTGGGGGGAGACACTGAAGCTTTCTTT.

The chain links TRBV6-5 to TRBJ2-7; D perhaps matches TRBD2 (6 bases). This CDR3 has 13 amino acids. V was cut by 4 bases and J by 6 bases, with 13 bases left in between. Germline V gene lookup returns CDR1 MNHEY and CDR2 SVGAGI. The CDR3 loop reads CASSLTGAGEQYF. The CDR3 DNA reads as TGTGCCAGCAGTTTAACGGGAGCGGGCGAGCAGTACTTC.

CDR3 region: CATSSGGLAGAGTYNEQFF. The CDR3 bases are TGTGCCACATCTAGCGGGGGACTAGCGGGAGCCGGCACCTACAATGAGCAGTTCTTC. The chain joins TRBV7-9 to TRBJ2-1, with 14 nucleotides matching TRBD2. The junction had 16 bases not matched to a gene; V was cut back by 10 bases and J by 2 bases. This CDR3 region has 19 residues. Per the germline V gene, CDR1 is SEHNR and CDR2 is FQNEAQ (reference sequence).

This chain joins TRBV29-1 and TRBJ2-1, with TRBD2 identical over 7 bases. The germline V gene has CDR1 SQVTM and CDR2 ANQGSEA. After removal of 8 bases from V and 9 bases from J, the junction contained 13 bases not matched to a gene. The CDR3 is made up of 13 amino acids. In nucleotides, the CDR3 is TGCAGCTGGGGGGGGGTGTCTTTGAGTGAGCAGTTCTTC. This sequence encodes CSWGGVSLSEQFF.

The chain has TRBV7-6 and TRBJ1-4; 7 bases agree with TRBD1. This CDR3 region has 15 residues. Trimming removed 3 bases from V and 5 bases from J; junction bases left unmatched: 6. Per the germline V gene, CDR1 is SGHVS and CDR2 is FNYEAQ. CDR3 in amino acids: CASSLMTGPNEKLFF. The CDR3 DNA reads as TGTGCCAGCAGCTTGATGACAGGGCCGAATGAAAAACTGTTTTTT.

In nucleotides, the CDR3 is TGTGCCAGCAGTTTCGCGGAAGGCCTCAAAAACATTCAGTACTTC. This translates into CASSFAEGLKNIQYF. The chain employs TRBV28 and TRBJ2-4, with D unclear. This CDR3 comprises 15 residues. In germline, CDR1 is MDHEN, CDR2 SYDVKM. The V gene lost 3 bases and the J gene lost 3 bases, with 12 bases spanning the gap.

This clone was seen a single time. This sequence joins TRBV6-1 and TRBJ2-7; maybe TRBD2 (5 bases). The CDR3 extends over 12 amino acids. Trimming took off 8 bases at V and 2 bases at J, with 10 bases between the two ends. Germline V gene lookup returns CDR1 MNHNS and CDR2 SASEGT. Here the CDR3 DNA reads TGTGCCAGCGAAGTCGGGGCCTACGAGCAGTACTTC. It codes for CASEVGAYEQYF.

The V gene is TRBV19, the J gene TRBJ1-5; 7 bases align to TRBD1. V trimming: 5 bases; J trimming: 4 bases; junction bases outside the gene matches: 11. The length of the CDR3 is 16 residues. The germline V gene encodes CDR1 LNHDA and CDR2 SQIVND (reference sequence). CDR3 sequence: CASSPPAGGINQPQHF. The CDR3 nucleotides read TGTGCCAGTAGTCCCCCGGCAGGGGGAATTAATCAGCCCCAGCATTTT.

This clone appeared once. The V gene is TRBV6-1, the J gene TRBJ2-2, with D possibly TRBD1 on 5 matching bases. CDR1 and CDR2 (germline): MNHNS, SASEGT. The CDR3 is 15 amino acids. Trimming stripped 5 bases from V and 0 bases from J, with 10 bases between. DNA for the CDR3: TGTGCCAGCAGTTCCGACAGCGCGAACACCGGGGAGCTGTTTTTT. It codes for CASSSDSANTGELFF.

This chain links TRBV7-2 with TRBJ2-3, with a weak D call TRBD2 (7 bases). Germline V lookup: CDR1 SGHTA, CDR2 FQGNSA. V was pared by 10 bases and J by 7 bases, with 15 bases between. CDR3 length: 12 amino acids. CDR3 sequence: CAMGGGANTQYF. The CDR3 nucleotides are TGTGCCATGGGTGGGGGGGCAAATACGCAGTATTTT. The complete variable domain, with remaining parts taken from reference TRBV7-2 and TRBJ2-3, reads GAGVSQSPSNKVTEKGKDVELRCDPISGHTALYWYRQSLGQGLEFLIYFQGNSAPDKSGLPSDRFSAERTGGSVSTLTIQRTQQEDSAVYLCAMGGGANTQYFGPGTRLTVL.

This clone has a handful of counts. This chain joins TRBV9 and TRBJ2-7; D is possibly TRBD2 (6 bases). V lost 0 bases and J 5 bases, leaving 12 bases between the germline ends. The length of the CDR3 is 14 residues. Looked up from germline, CDR1 is SGDLS and CDR2 is YYNGEE. CDR3 sequence: CASSVGREWDEQYF. The CDR3 nucleotides are TGTGCCAGCAGCGTAGGTCGGGAGTGGGACGAGCAGTACTTC.

This chain joins TRBV6-1 and TRBJ2-7; 10 bases are shared with TRBD1. The trim removed 4 bases at V and 2 bases at J, leaving 8 bases unmatched. The CDR3 sequence is 16 residues long. Germline loops: CDR1 MNHNS, CDR2 SASEGT. CDR3 residues: CASSVDTGTGAYEQYF. CDR3 nucleotide sequence: TGTGCCAGCAGTGTCGATACGGGGACAGGGGCCTACGAGCAGTACTTC.

The gene calls are TRBV2 and TRBJ2-3, with 9 positions matching TRBD1. The CDR3 totals 15 residues. V shed 7 bases, J shed 6 bases, and the junction held 11 bases outside the gene matches. Per germline, CDR1 SNHLY and CDR2 FYNNEI. The CDR3 nucleotides are TGTGCCAGCATAACAGGGGGCGAGGTTTTCGATACGCAGTATTTT. Translating it yields CASITGGEVFDTQYF.

The gene calls are TRBV19 and TRBJ2-6; maybe TRBD2 (5 bases). CDR3 length: 14 amino acids. Per the germline V gene, CDR1 is LNHDA and CDR2 is SQIVND (reference sequence). Trimming stripped 7 bases from V and 1 base from J, with 8 bases between. The CDR3 loop is CASNPGSGANVLTF. The CDR3 bases are TGTGCCAGTAATCCGGGATCTGGGGCCAACGTCCTGACTTTC.

V is TRBV4-2 and J is TRBJ2-7; weak D call: TRBD1 (5 bases). The V gene's germline CDR1 is LGHNA and CDR2 YNFKEQ. The CDR3 loop spans 15 amino acids. The V and J ends lost 0 bases and 4 bases respectively, with 13 bases between them. The CDR3 DNA reads as TGTGCCAGCAGCCAAGACCAGGGTACCGAGTACGAGCAGTACTTC. It is translated as CASSQDQGTEYEQYF.

CDR3 nucleotides: TGTGCCAGCAGTTACGTACTAGCAGAGAACACCGGGGAGCTGTTTTTT. Its protein product is CASSYVLAENTGELFF. The genes are TRBV6-5 and TRBJ2-2, with a weak D call TRBD2 (6 bases). CDR3 length equals 16 residues. Trimming removed 2 bases at V and 1 base at J, with 11 bases between. Germline V lookup: CDR1 MNHEY, CDR2 SVGAGI.

The V and J genes are TRBV6-6 and TRBJ1-2, with D tentatively TRBD1 (6 bases). The V gene lost 2 bases and the J gene lost 8 bases, with 9 bases spanning the gap. The CDR3 is 12 residues long. Germline lookup yields CDR1 MNHNY and CDR2 SVGAGI (reference sequence). The CDR3 DNA is TGTGCCAGCAGTTACGGGGGGGCCGGCTACACCTTC. Amino acids: CASSYGGAGYTF.

The rearrangement uses TRBV27 and TRBJ2-3; 9 bases fit TRBD2. The CDR3 spans 16 residues. With 5 bases clipped from V and 3 bases from J, the junction kept 9 bases outside the gene matches. In germline, CDR1 is MNHEY, CDR2 SMNVEV (reference sequence). The CDR3 DNA sequence: TGTGCCAGCAGTGTAATAGCGGGAGTTGGGACAGATACGCAGTATTTT. Translated: CASSVIAGVGTDTQYF.

The chain links TRBV5-1 to TRBJ2-5; 12 positions agree with TRBD2. From germline, CDR1 is SGHRS and CDR2 YFSETQ. The ends lost 4 bases at V and 2 bases at J; junction bases unmatched: 12. The CDR3 covers 18 residues. The CDR3 DNA is TGCGCCAGCAGCCCGCGACTAGCGGGAGTTTCCCAGCAAGAGACCCAGTACTTC. This codes for CASSPRLAGVSQQETQYF.

Concerning this clone: This specimen includes other DNA sequences encoding the same CDR3. The chain carries TRBV11-3 and TRBJ1-3; 9 bases are shared with TRBD1. The germline V gene has CDR1 SGHNT and CDR2 YENEEA. The CDR3 spans 15 residues. Trimming removed 6 bases from V and 2 bases from J; junction bases left unmatched: 5. CDR3 amino acids: CASSPGQGPGNTIYF. The CDR3 bases are TGTGCCAGCAGTCCGGGACAGGGCCCTGGAAACACCATATATTTT.

This clone showed up just once. The J gene is TRBJ1-3, the V gene TRBV7-9, with no clear D. Trimming cost V 2 bases and J 4 bases, with 6 bases left between them. This CDR3 contains 13 residues. Germline CDR1 is SEHNR and CDR2 is FQNEAQ (reference sequence). CDR3 sequence: CASSLSQGNTIYF. CDR3 DNA sequence: TGTGCCAGCAGCTTATCACAGGGAAACACCATATATTTT.